The clone carrying this T cell receptor beta chain was observed a few times. This entry belongs to a study of blood T cell repertoires in COVID-19. Study details: T cells, B-cell-depleted T cells, or PBMCs provided the cDNA or gDNA that served as material.

In the authors' methods: For nucleated cells, counts were estimated from reference gene primer amplification. The assay was immunoSEQ multiplex PCR, and TCRdb's table has in-frame clones only and misses some. D and trimming come from the DNA, and the V and J calls and clone size come from that table. This sample has some 210,000 clones; about 90% occur once, and the top ten carry 0.8% to 1%. The CDR3 consists of 19 residues. Looked up from germline, CDR1 is WNHNN and CDR2 is SYGVQD (reference sequence). After removal of 8 bases from V and 5 bases from J, the junction contained 22 bases not matched to a gene.

The specimen sequenced was peripheral blood. This sequence was found in a man in his fifties or sixties with COVID-19, enrolled during active disease. The J gene is TRBJ2-1, the V gene TRBV10-1, with 9 bases identical to TRBD1. The CDR3 protein is CASHQGTGGVPLSDNEQFF. The CDR3 DNA is TGCGCCAGCCATCAGGGTACAGGGGGCGTCCCACTTTCGGACAATGAGCAGTTCTTC.